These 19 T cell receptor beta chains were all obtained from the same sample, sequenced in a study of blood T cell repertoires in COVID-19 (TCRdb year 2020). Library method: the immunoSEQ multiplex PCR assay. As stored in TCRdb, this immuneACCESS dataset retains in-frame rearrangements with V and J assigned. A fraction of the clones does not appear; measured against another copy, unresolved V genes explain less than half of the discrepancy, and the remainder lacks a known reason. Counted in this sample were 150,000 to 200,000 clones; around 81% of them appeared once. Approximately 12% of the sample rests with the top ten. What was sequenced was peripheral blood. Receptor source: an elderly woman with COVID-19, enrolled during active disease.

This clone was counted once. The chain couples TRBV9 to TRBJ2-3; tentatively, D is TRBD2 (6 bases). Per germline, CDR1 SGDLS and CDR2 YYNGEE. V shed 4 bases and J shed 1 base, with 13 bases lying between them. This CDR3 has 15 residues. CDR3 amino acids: CASSRWGVGTDTQYF. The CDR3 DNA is TGTGCCAGCAGCCGGTGGGGGGTTGGCACAGATACGCAGTATTTT.

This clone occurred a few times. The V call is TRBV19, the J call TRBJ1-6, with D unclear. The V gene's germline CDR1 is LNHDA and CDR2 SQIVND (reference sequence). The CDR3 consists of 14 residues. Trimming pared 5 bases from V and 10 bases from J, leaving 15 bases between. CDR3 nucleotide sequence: TGTGCCAGTAGTTGGGCCGGGGATTACTCACCCCTCCACTTT. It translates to CASSWAGDYSPLHF.

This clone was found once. In DNA form, the CDR3 reads TGTGCCAGCAGCTGGGGACAGGGGGCGATCACCATATATTTT. Amino acids: CASSWGQGAITIYF. This sequence joins TRBV11-2 and TRBJ1-3; 12 bases agree with TRBD1. Per germline, CDR1 SGHAT and CDR2 FQNNGV. The CDR3 covers 14 residues. V shed 4 bases, J shed 9 bases, and the junction held 4 bases outside the gene matches.

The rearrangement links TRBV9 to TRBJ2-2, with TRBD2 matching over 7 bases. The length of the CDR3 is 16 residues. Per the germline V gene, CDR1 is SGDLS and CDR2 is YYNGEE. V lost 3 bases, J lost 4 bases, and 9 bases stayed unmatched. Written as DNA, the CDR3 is TGTGCCAGCAGCGCGACCCTATGGGGGGGCACCGGGGAGCTGTTTTTT. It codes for CASSATLWGGTGELFF.

CDR3 loop: CASSVSGTGSNKNIQYF. The CDR3 DNA follows: TGTGCCAGCAGCGTATCGGGGACAGGGTCAAACAAAAACATTCAGTACTTC. The chain carries TRBV9 and TRBJ2-4; 9 positions agree with TRBD1. Trimming cost V 1 base and J 3 bases; bases outside gene matches: 8. The CDR3 covers 17 residues. CDR1 and CDR2 (germline): SGDLS, YYNGEE.

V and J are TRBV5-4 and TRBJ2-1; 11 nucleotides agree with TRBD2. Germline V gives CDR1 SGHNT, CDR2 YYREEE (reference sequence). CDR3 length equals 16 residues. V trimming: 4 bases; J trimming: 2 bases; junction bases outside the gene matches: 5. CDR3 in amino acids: CASSPTSGSAYNEQFF. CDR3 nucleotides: TGTGCCAGCAGCCCTACTAGCGGGAGTGCCTACAATGAGCAGTTCTTC. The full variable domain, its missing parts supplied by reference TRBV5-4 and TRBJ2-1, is ETGVTQSPTHLIKTRGQQVTLRCSSQSGHNTVSWYQQALGQGPQFIFQYYREEENGRGNFPPRFSGLQFPNYSSELNVNALELDDSALYLCASSPTSGSAYNEQFFGPGTRLTVL.

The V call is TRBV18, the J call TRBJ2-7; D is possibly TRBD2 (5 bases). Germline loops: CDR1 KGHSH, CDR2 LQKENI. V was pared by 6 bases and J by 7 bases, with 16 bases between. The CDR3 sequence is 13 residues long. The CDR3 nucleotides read TGTGCCAGCTCGCCTACCGGGAATATAGAGCAGTACTTC. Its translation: CASSPTGNIEQYF. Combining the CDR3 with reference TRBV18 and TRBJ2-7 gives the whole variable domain NAGVMQNPRHLVRRRGQEARLRCSPMKGHSHVYWYRQLPEEGLKFMVYLQKENIIDESGMPKERFSAEFPKEGPSILRIQQVVRGDSAAYFCASSPTGNIEQYFGPGTRLTVT.

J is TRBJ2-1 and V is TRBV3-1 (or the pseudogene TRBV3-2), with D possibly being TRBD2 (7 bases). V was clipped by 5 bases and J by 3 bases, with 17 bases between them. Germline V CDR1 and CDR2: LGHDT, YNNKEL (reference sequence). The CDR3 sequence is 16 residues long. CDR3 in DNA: TGTGCCAGCAGCTCATCGGGGGGCGGGAACTACAATGAGCAGTTCTTC. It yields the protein CASSSSGGGNYNEQFF.

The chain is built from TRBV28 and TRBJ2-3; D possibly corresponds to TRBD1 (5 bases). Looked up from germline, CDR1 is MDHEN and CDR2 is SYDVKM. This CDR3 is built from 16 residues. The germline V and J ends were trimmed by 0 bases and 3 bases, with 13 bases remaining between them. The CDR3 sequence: CASSLWSLGPTDTQYF. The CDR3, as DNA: TGTGCCAGCAGTTTATGGTCGTTGGGGCCAACAGATACGCAGTATTTT.

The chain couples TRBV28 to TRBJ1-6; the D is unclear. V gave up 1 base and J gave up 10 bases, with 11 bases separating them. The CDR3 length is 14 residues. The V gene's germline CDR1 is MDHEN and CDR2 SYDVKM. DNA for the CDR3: TGTGCCAGCAGTTTATTGAGGGAACAGTCACCCCTCCACTTT. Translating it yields CASSLLREQSPLHF.

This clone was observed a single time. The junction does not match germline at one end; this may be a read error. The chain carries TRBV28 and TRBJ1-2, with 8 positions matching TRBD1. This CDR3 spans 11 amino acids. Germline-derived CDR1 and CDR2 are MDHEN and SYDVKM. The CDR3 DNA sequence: TGTGCCAGCAGTTCGGACAGGGCGCGGACTTTC. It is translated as CASSSDRARTF.

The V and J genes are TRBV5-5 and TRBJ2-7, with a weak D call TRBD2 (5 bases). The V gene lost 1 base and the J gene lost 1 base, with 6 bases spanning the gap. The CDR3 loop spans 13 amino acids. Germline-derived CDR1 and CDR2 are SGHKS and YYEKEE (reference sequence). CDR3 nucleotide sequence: TGTGCCAGCAGCTTGAGAGGGTCCTACGAGCAGTACTTC. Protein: CASSLRGSYEQYF.

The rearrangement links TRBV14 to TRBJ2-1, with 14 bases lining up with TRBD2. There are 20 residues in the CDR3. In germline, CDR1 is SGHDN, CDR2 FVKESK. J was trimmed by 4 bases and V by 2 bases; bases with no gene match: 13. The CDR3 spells CASSQFRLAGGPPPYNEQFF. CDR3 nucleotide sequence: TGTGCCAGCAGCCAATTCCGACTAGCGGGAGGGCCCCCCCCTTACAATGAGCAGTTCTTC. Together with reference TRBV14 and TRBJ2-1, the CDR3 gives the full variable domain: EAGVTQFPSHSVIEKGQTVTLRCDPISGHDNLYWYRRVMGKEIKFLLHFVKESKQDESGMPNNRFLAERTGGTYSTLKVQPAELEDSGVYFCASSQFRLAGGPPPYNEQFFGPGTRLTVL.

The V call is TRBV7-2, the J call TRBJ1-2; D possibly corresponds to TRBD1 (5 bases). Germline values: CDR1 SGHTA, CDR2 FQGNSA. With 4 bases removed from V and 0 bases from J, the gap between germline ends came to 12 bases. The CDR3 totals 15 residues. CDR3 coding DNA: TGTGCCAGCAGCTCCTCGACAGTTTCTAACTATGGCTACACCTTC. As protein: CASSSSTVSNYGYTF.

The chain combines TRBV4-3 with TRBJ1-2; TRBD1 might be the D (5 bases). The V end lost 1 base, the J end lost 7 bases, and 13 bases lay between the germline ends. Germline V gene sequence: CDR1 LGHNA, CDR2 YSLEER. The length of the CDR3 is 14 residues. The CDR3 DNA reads TGCGCCAGCAGCCAAGTAGGGGCCTGGGCTGGCTACACCTTC. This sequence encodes CASSQVGAWAGYTF.

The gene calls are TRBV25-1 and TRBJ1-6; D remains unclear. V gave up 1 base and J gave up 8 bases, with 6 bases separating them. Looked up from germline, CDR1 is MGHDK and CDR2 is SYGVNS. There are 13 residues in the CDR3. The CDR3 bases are TGTGCCAGCAGTGAATTCACTGATTCACCCCTCCACTTT. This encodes CASSEFTDSPLHF.

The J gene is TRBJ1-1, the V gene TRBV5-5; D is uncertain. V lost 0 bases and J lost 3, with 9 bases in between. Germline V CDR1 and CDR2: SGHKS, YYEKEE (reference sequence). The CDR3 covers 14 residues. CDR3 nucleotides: TGTGCCAGCAGCTTGGTAGCTCTTTACACTGAAGCTTTCTTT. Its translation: CASSLVALYTEAFF.

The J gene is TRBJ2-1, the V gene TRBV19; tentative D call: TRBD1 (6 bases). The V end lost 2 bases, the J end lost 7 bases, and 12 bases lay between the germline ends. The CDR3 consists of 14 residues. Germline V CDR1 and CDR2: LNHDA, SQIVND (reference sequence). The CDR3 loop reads CASSILAGENEQFF. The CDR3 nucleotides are TGTGCCAGTAGTATACTGGCAGGGGAAAATGAGCAGTTCTTC.

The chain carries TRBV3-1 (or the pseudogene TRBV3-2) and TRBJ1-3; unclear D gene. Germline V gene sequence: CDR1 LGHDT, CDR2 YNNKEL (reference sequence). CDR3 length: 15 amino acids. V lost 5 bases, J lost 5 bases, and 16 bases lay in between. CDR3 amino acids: CASSNAALRRNTIYF. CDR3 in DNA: TGTGCCAGCAGCAATGCAGCCTTGCGGCGAAACACCATATATTTT.